The 21 T cell receptor beta chains reported below all come from one sample, sequenced in a study of T cells after yellow fever vaccination. A single record per CDR3 protein comes from TCRdb applying MiXCR to the 5' RACE reads. The data show a few hundred thousand distinct CDR3 sequences, approximately 8% seen once. The sequenced sample was PBMCs, obtained about 41 days after the first yellow fever vaccination. The receptors here all came from a man younger than 30 who received the YFV17D yellow fever vaccine.

This clonotype was seen a handful of times. The rearrangement uses TRBV20-1 and TRBJ2-3; D is possibly TRBD2 (7 bases). The germline V and J ends were trimmed by 2 bases and 0 bases, with 9 bases remaining between them. This CDR3 is built from 14 residues. The V gene's germline CDR1 is DFQATT and CDR2 SNEGSKA (reference sequence). Written as DNA, the CDR3 is TGCAGTGCTAGACGGGGGGCTAGCACAGATACGCAGTATTTT. Translation gives CSARRGASTDTQYF.

This clonotype was recorded a few times. V and J are TRBV4-3 and TRBJ2-5, with D uncertain. Trimming took off 0 bases at V and 4 bases at J, with 12 bases between the two ends. This CDR3 contains 15 residues. Germline-derived CDR1 and CDR2 are LGHNA and YSLEER. CDR3 nucleotides: TGCGCCAGCAGCCAAGAGAAGGGCTGGGGAGAGACCCAGTACTTC. Translating gives CASSQEKGWGETQYF.

This chain joins TRBV18 and TRBJ1-2; 7 bases line up with TRBD1. The ends lost 3 bases at V and 3 bases at J; junction bases unmatched: 7. Per germline, CDR1 KGHSH and CDR2 LQKENI. The CDR3 is 15 residues long. The CDR3 sequence is CASSPPTGRDYGYTF. The CDR3 bases are TGTGCCAGCTCACCCCCGACAGGGAGGGACTATGGCTACACCTTC.

The V call is TRBV4-1, the J call TRBJ2-5; D remains ambiguous. This CDR3 has 14 amino acids. V lost 0 bases, J lost 5 bases, and 10 bases lay in between. Germline CDR1 MGHRA, CDR2 YSYEKL. In DNA, the CDR3 is TGCGCCAGCAGCCAAGAGTCCCGAGGCGAGACCCAGTACTTC. Its translation: CASSQESRGETQYF.

The sample holds many counts of this clonotype. The chain joins TRBV5-1 to TRBJ2-1; D call uncertain. The germline V gene encodes CDR1 SGHRS and CDR2 YFSETQ. V gave up 0 bases and J gave up 6 bases, with 10 bases separating them. This CDR3 is built from 14 residues. The CDR3 region is CASSLVAQSNEQFF. In DNA, the CDR3 is TGCGCCAGCAGCTTGGTTGCCCAAAGCAATGAGCAGTTCTTC.

This clonotype has only a few counts. The chain links TRBV4-2 to TRBJ2-2; TRBD1 aligns across 8 bases. The CDR3 spans 16 residues. V dropped 4 bases and J dropped 4; count of bases not matched to a gene: 8. Germline V gene sequence: CDR1 LGHNA, CDR2 YNFKEQ. CDR3 DNA: TGTGCCAGCAGCCCAGCCGGGACAGGACTCACCGGGGAGCTGTTTTTT. This codes for CASSPAGTGLTGELFF.

This clonotype was seen only a few times. The J gene is TRBJ1-6, the V gene TRBV7-9, with unresolved D. The CDR3 covers 16 residues. V lost 4 bases to trimming and J lost 9 bases, with 19 bases between them. The V gene's germline CDR1 is SEHNR and CDR2 FQNEAQ (reference sequence). The chain's CDR3 is CASSSLIGEMSSPLHF. The CDR3 DNA reads as TGTGCCAGCAGCTCGCTGATCGGGGAAATGTCTTCACCCCTCCACTTT.

The chain carries TRBV25-1 and TRBJ2-7; TRBD2 might be the D (7 bases). The CDR3 extends over 14 amino acids. V dropped 3 bases and J dropped 5 bases, with 14 bases sitting between them. The V gene's germline CDR1 is MGHDK and CDR2 SYGVNS. CDR3 protein: CASSDRGAGDEQYF. The CDR3 DNA reads TGTGCCAGCAGTGATAGGGGGGCGGGGGACGAGCAGTACTTC.

This chain connects TRBV19 to TRBJ2-6; D is unclear. This CDR3 spans 18 amino acids. In germline, CDR1 is LNHDA, CDR2 SQIVND (reference sequence). V was clipped by 0 bases and J by 0 bases, with 12 bases between them. CDR3 nucleotides: TGTGCCAGTAGTATAGATGACGGCAGACTCTCTGGGGCCAACGTCCTGACTTTC. Encoded protein: CASSIDDGRLSGANVLTF.

A few counts support this clonotype. The chain has TRBV20-1 and TRBJ2-5; perhaps D is TRBD1 or TRBD2 (5 bases each). Between the trimmed V and J ends, which lost 0 bases and 12 bases, there was a span of 17 bases. This CDR3 comprises 13 residues. Germline V gene lookup returns CDR1 DFQATT and CDR2 SNEGSKA (reference sequence). The CDR3 spells CSARDEQMGREYF. CDR3 nucleotides: TGCAGTGCTAGAGATGAGCAGATGGGGCGGGAGTACTTC.

V usage is TRBV7-3 and J usage is TRBJ2-1, with D perhaps assigned TRBD1 or TRBD2 (5 bases each). Trimming shortened V by 1 base and J by 0 bases, and 10 bases separated the two germline ends. From germline, CDR1 is SGHTA and CDR2 FQGTGA. This CDR3 is built from 16 residues. CDR3 sequence reads: CASSLNRDLSYNEQFF. In nucleotides, the CDR3 is TGTGCCAGCAGCTTAAATAGGGACCTCTCCTACAATGAGCAGTTCTTC.

V usage is TRBV24-1 and J usage is TRBJ2-3, with 7 bases lining up with TRBD1. This CDR3 has 15 residues. The germline V gene encodes CDR1 KGHDR and CDR2 SFDVKD. V was pared by 2 bases and J by 4 bases, with 5 bases of the junction left unmatched. The CDR3 coding sequence is TGTGCCACCAGTGATTCGGGGACAGACCCAGATACGCAGTATTTT. Its translation: CATSDSGTDPDTQYF.

The chain recombines TRBV20-1 with TRBJ2-3; the D gene is possibly TRBD2 (5 bases). The CDR3 extends over 12 amino acids. The ends were cut back, 5 bases at V and 2 bases at J, with 8 bases in the middle. Germline values: CDR1 DFQATT, CDR2 SNEGSKA (reference sequence). The DNA of the CDR3 is TGCAGTGCTCCGGAGGTCACAGATACGCAGTATTTT. Translation: CSAPEVTDTQYF.

The chain is built from TRBV20-1 and TRBJ1-5; no reliable D call. Germline CDR1 and CDR2: DFQATT and SNEGSKA (reference sequence). This CDR3 is 12 amino acids long. Trimming took 0 bases from V and 5 from J, leaving 5 bases between them. CDR3 bases: TGCAGTGCTAGAGAGAGCCATCAGCCCCAGCATTTT. This gives the protein CSARESHQPQHF.

The gene calls are TRBV7-2 and TRBJ2-3; possible D gene TRBD1, 5 bases. CDR3 length: 14 amino acids. The germline gives CDR1 SGHTA, CDR2 FQGNSA. V lost 3 bases and J 0 bases, leaving 7 bases between the germline ends. The CDR3 bases are TGTGCCAGCAGCTTCAGGGCAAGCACAGATACGCAGTATTTT. Residues: CASSFRASTDTQYF.

This clonotype has at least ten counts. The V call is TRBV12-3 or TRBV12-4, the J call TRBJ2-2, with TRBD1 as a possible D gene (6 bases). The CDR3 is 16 amino acids. The V end was cut by 6 bases, the J end by 2 bases, with 16 bases between. The CDR3 here is CASRARQAQNTGELFF. The CDR3 DNA reads TGTGCCAGCAGGGCAAGACAGGCACAAAACACCGGGGAGCTGTTTTTT.

The V gene is TRBV5-1, the J gene TRBJ2-7, with 8 bases identical to TRBD1. This CDR3 contains 16 residues. Germline CDR1 is SGHRS and CDR2 is YFSETQ. V was pared by 0 bases and J by 3 bases, with 8 bases of the junction left unmatched. The CDR3 protein is CASSLGTGGIGYEQYF. CDR3 DNA: TGCGCCAGCAGCTTGGGAACAGGGGGAATTGGCTACGAGCAGTACTTC.

The chain recombines TRBV20-1 with TRBJ1-2; TRBD1 matches at 7 bases. V shed 7 bases, J shed 2 bases, and the junction held 4 bases outside the gene matches. Germline lookup yields CDR1 DFQATT and CDR2 SNEGSKA (reference sequence). The CDR3 contains 12 residues. The CDR3 nucleotides are TGCAGTGGACAGGGTGAAAACTATGGCTACACCTTC. Translation gives CSGQGENYGYTF.

This clonotype was observed a few times. The rearrangement links TRBV29-1 to TRBJ2-6; D call uncertain. The CDR3 totals 13 residues. Looked up from germline, CDR1 is SQVTM and CDR2 is ANQGSEA. Trimming removed 6 bases at V and 0 bases at J, with 6 bases between. Here the CDR3 DNA reads TGCAGCGTCGGATACTCTGGGGCCAACGTCCTGACTTTC. Translated, it gives CSVGYSGANVLTF.

This clonotype was detected a few times. The gene calls are TRBV7-6 and TRBJ2-3, with D possibly being TRBD1 (6 bases). Trimming left V 5 bases short and J 7 bases short, with 16 bases between. Germline V gene sequence: CDR1 SGHVS, CDR2 FNYEAQ. The CDR3 covers 14 residues. CDR3 region: CASSNRDTANTQYF. In DNA, the CDR3 is TGTGCCAGCAGCAACCGGGACACGGCCAATACGCAGTATTTT.

The chain uses TRBV6-1 and TRBJ1-3; D uncertain. CDR3 length: 14 residues. The V end lost 6 bases, the J end lost 0 bases, and 9 bases lay between the germline ends. The germline gives CDR1 MNHNS, CDR2 SASEGT. CDR3 amino acids: CASSGRYSGNTIYF. The CDR3 bases are TGTGCCAGCAGCGGACGGTACTCTGGAAACACCATATATTTT.